These 23 T cell receptor beta chains came from one sample sequenced in a study of T cell repertoires in cytomegalovirus infection. For these TCRs, the target antigens are not known. TCRdb fed the reads into MiXCR, producing one record per CDR3 protein. The sample lists some 940,000 distinct CDR3 sequences; roughly 30% were seen once. Sequencing was performed on cultured CD8+ T cells from PBMCs, taken from culture after CMV antigen stimulation. These receptors all stem from a human donor in good health (CMV status not recorded). Some clones in this sample may be carry-over from other donors' samples.

The chain couples TRBV4-3 to TRBJ2-3; D may correspond to TRBD1 or TRBD2 (5 bases each). There are 16 residues in the CDR3. Looked up from germline, CDR1 is LGHNA and CDR2 is YSLEER. Trimming removed 1 base from V and 0 bases from J, with 11 bases in between. The CDR3 loop is CASSQANGASTDTQYF. In nucleotides, the CDR3 is TGCGCCAGCAGCCAAGCTAACGGGGCGAGCACAGATACGCAGTATTTT.

Points on this clonotype: With a much larger clone just one base away, this may be a read error. V gene TRBV7-4 combines with J gene TRBJ2-7, with 8 bases matching TRBD2. This CDR3 region has 15 residues. The V and J ends lost 0 bases and 5 bases, in that order; junction bases with no gene match: 6. Germline V gene data show CDR1 as SGHVT and CDR2 as SQSDAQ. CDR3 in DNA: TGTGCCAGCAGCTTAGCGACGGGGGGGCTGGACGAGCAGTACGTC. The encoded protein is CASSLATGGLDEQYV.

This clonotype was found a few times. The genes are TRBV29-1 and TRBJ2-3; D gene ambiguous. The germline gives CDR1 SQVTM, CDR2 ANQGSEA. The CDR3 has 13 amino acids. The ends were cut back, 5 bases at V and 0 bases at J, with 9 bases in the middle. The CDR3, as DNA: TGCAGCGTTTTAATAATTAGCACAGATACGCAGTATTTT. Encoded protein: CSVLIISTDTQYF.

This clonotype occurred a few times. CDR3 coding DNA: TGCGCCAGCAGCCAACCCGACGGCGTTCCGAGCTCCTACAATGAGCAGTTCTTC. It codes for CASSQPDGVPSSYNEQFF. The rearrangement joins TRBV4-1 to TRBJ2-1, with D uncertain. From germline, CDR1 is MGHRA and CDR2 YSYEKL. Trimming stripped 2 bases from V and 0 bases from J, with 17 bases between. The CDR3 has 18 residues.

The chain is built from TRBV6-2 or TRBV6-3 and TRBJ1-2; unclear D gene. Germline CDR1 and CDR2: MNHEY and SVGEGT. V lost 5 bases, J lost 4 bases, and 17 bases lay in between. CDR3 size: 15 residues. CDR3 in amino acids: CASSTSRRWAYGYTF. The DNA for the CDR3 is TGTGCCAGCAGTACATCTCGACGGTGGGCCTATGGCTACACCTTC.

The chain uses TRBV19 and TRBJ1-1, with D unresolved. The CDR3 consists of 13 residues. The ends were cut back, 7 bases at V and 0 bases at J, with 9 bases in the middle. The germline CDR1 and CDR2 sequences are LNHDA and SQIVND (reference sequence). CDR3 amino acids: CASTGRLNTEAFF. DNA for the CDR3: TGTGCCAGTACCGGACGGTTGAACACTGAAGCTTTCTTT.

This clonotype has only a few counts. V and J are TRBV12-3 or TRBV12-4 and TRBJ2-3; D gene unclear. The CDR3 loop spans 15 amino acids. Between the trimmed V and J ends, which lost 8 bases and 2 bases, there was a span of 17 bases. CDR3 in amino acids: CASSVAPIYTDTQYF. The DNA of the CDR3 is TGTGCCAGCTCGGTAGCTCCTATATACACAGATACGCAGTATTTT.

This clonotype was seen repeatedly, ten times or more. The gene calls are TRBV7-6 and TRBJ2-1; D might be TRBD1 (6 bases). Trimming shortened V by 5 bases and J by 9 bases, and 17 bases separated the two germline ends. This CDR3 spans 14 amino acids. CDR1 SGHVS and CDR2 FNYEAQ come from the germline V gene. The CDR3 sequence is CASSGAGDRSEQFF. CDR3 bases: TGTGCCAGCAGCGGGGCAGGGGATAGGAGTGAGCAGTTCTTC.

The V gene is TRBV27, the J gene TRBJ1-1; D ambiguous. Germline V gives CDR1 MNHEY, CDR2 SMNVEV (reference sequence). Trimming removed 0 bases from V and 4 bases from J, with 12 bases in between. The CDR3 is 15 residues long. CDR3 coding DNA: TGTGCCAGCAGTTTATCGCCCGGAATAGGCACTGAAGCTTTCTTT. Residues: CASSLSPGIGTEAFF.

V is TRBV19 and J is TRBJ2-2; maybe TRBD2 (5 bases). Trimming cost V 1 base and J 2 bases, with 11 bases left between them. The germline CDR1 and CDR2 sequences are LNHDA and SQIVND (reference sequence). The CDR3 is 16 residues long. The CDR3 loop is CASSIALGLNTGELFF. CDR3 in DNA: TGTGCCAGTAGTATAGCACTAGGACTTAACACCGGGGAGCTGTTTTTT. Using reference TRBV19 and TRBJ2-2 for the parts outside the CDR3, the full variable domain is DGGITQSPKYLFRKEGQNVTLSCEQNLNHDAMYWYRQDPGQGLRLIYYSQIVNDFQKGDIAEGYSVSREKKESFPLTVTSAQKNPTAFYLCASSIALGLNTGELFFGEGSRLTVL.

This chain joins TRBV7-9 and TRBJ2-7; TRBD1 or TRBD2 may be the D gene (6 bases each). The germline V and J ends were trimmed by 5 bases and 5 bases, with 16 bases remaining between them. This CDR3 comprises 14 residues. The V gene's germline CDR1 is SEHNR and CDR2 FQNEAQ (reference sequence). The CDR3 protein is CASSPRVGGHEQYF. The CDR3 nucleotides are TGTGCCAGCAGCCCCCGGGTCGGGGGCCACGAGCAGTACTTC.

The table lists this clonotype with many counts. The chain combines TRBV28 with TRBJ2-5, with TRBD2 identical over 8 bases. CDR1 and CDR2 (germline): MDHEN, SYDVKM. The CDR3 extends over 13 amino acids. Germline trimming cut 5 bases from V and 4 bases from J; bases unmatched to any gene: 3. The CDR3 coding sequence is TGTGCCAGCAGTACCGGACTAGCAGAGACCCAGTACTTC. Its protein is CASSTGLAETQYF.

This sequence joins TRBV20-1 and TRBJ1-2, with D unclear. Trimming cost V 0 bases and J 7 bases, with 6 bases left between them. CDR1 and CDR2 from the germline V gene are DFQATT and SNEGSKA (reference sequence). The CDR3 has 11 residues. The CDR3 sequence is CSARDWGGYTF. CDR3 nucleotide sequence: TGCAGTGCTAGAGATTGGGGTGGCTACACCTTC.

This clonotype has only a few counts. The rearrangement uses TRBV27 and TRBJ2-4; 7 nucleotides line up with TRBD1. The CDR3 spans 14 residues. From germline, CDR1 is MNHEY and CDR2 SMNVEV (reference sequence). The V and J ends lost 2 bases and 9 bases, in that order; junction bases with no gene match: 7. The CDR3 here is CASSLKGGRGIQYF. CDR3 nucleotides: TGTGCCAGCAGTTTAAAAGGGGGCAGAGGCATTCAGTACTTC.

V usage is TRBV27 and J usage is TRBJ1-6; no reliable D call. Per the germline V gene, CDR1 is MNHEY and CDR2 is SMNVEV (reference sequence). Trimming left V 0 bases short and J 1 base short, with 7 bases between. The CDR3 consists of 16 residues. The CDR3 here is CASSLSNSSYNSPLHF. CDR3 DNA sequence: TGTGCCAGCAGTTTATCAAACAGTTCCTATAATTCACCCCTCCACTTT.

This chain links TRBV6-1 with TRBJ2-7, with D hard to call. This CDR3 is built from 13 residues. The germline V gene has CDR1 MNHNS and CDR2 SASEGT. V was shortened by 5 bases and J by 4 bases, with 12 bases between the two germline ends. This CDR3 is CASSFGRLYEQYF. The CDR3 DNA reads as TGTGCCAGCAGTTTCGGACGGCTTTACGAGCAGTACTTC.

The chain joins TRBV6-5 to TRBJ2-1, with 7 bases that match TRBD2. This CDR3 comprises 14 residues. Germline trimming cut 4 bases from V and 8 bases from J; bases unmatched to any gene: 8. Germline V gives CDR1 MNHEY, CDR2 SVGAGI. CDR3 in amino acids: CASSFVEGGDEQFF. CDR3 coding DNA: TGTGCCAGCAGTTTCGTCGAGGGAGGGGATGAGCAGTTCTTC.

This clonotype turned up a few times. The V and J genes are TRBV19 and TRBJ2-7, with a tentative D call TRBD2 (5 bases). Germline V gene data show CDR1 as LNHDA and CDR2 as SQIVND (reference sequence). The CDR3 extends over 14 amino acids. V gave up 10 bases and J gave up 4 bases, with 20 bases separating them. This CDR3 is CATGPGGAYYEQYF. The CDR3 coding sequence is TGTGCCACCGGGCCCGGAGGAGCGTATTACGAGCAGTACTTC.

The CDR3 region is CASSQARGETNYGYTF. CDR3 DNA: TGCGCCAGCAGCCAAGCACGCGGGGAGACTAACTATGGCTACACCTTC. V is TRBV4-3 and J is TRBJ1-2; D is unclear. V was clipped by 1 base and J by 0 bases, with 12 bases between them. The CDR3 totals 16 residues. Germline V lookup: CDR1 LGHNA, CDR2 YSLEER.

The chain joins TRBV29-1 to TRBJ2-7, with D maybe TRBD2 (7 bases). The V gene lost 6 bases and the J gene lost 4 bases, with 16 bases spanning the gap. Germline V CDR1 and CDR2: SQVTM, ANQGSEA. CDR3 length: 13 residues. The CDR3 protein is CSVGGGAIYEQYF. The CDR3 bases are TGCAGCGTGGGCGGGGGCGCGATATACGAGCAGTACTTC.

V usage is TRBV19 and J usage is TRBJ2-7, with D uncertain. V lost 3 bases and J 5 bases, leaving 11 bases between the germline ends. The CDR3 spans 13 residues. In germline, CDR1 is LNHDA, CDR2 SQIVND (reference sequence). The CDR3 bases are TGTGCCAGTAGTATGGCCGGAATGAACGAGCAGTACGTC. This sequence encodes CASSMAGMNEQYV.

Concerning this clonotype: At one boundary the junction diverges from the germline segment, which might be a read error. The gene calls are TRBV5-8 and TRBJ2-5; 7 nucleotides align to TRBD2. Germline V CDR1 and CDR2: SGHTS, YDEGEE. CDR3 length: 17 amino acids. CDR3 protein: CVSSSQSLGLVEETQYF. In DNA, the CDR3 is TGTGTCAGCAGCTCCCAAAGCCTTGGACTAGTGGAAGAGACCCAGTACTTC.

There are many counts of this clonotype. The chain joins TRBV7-2 to TRBJ2-7; TRBD1 matches at 7 bases. The CDR3 is 13 amino acids. From germline, CDR1 is SGHTA and CDR2 FQGNSA. After removal of 1 base from V and 6 bases from J, the junction contained 3 bases not matched to a gene. The CDR3 bases are TGTGCCAGCAGCTTAGAAGGGGGCCTCGAGCAGTACGTC. Protein product: CASSLEGGLEQYV.